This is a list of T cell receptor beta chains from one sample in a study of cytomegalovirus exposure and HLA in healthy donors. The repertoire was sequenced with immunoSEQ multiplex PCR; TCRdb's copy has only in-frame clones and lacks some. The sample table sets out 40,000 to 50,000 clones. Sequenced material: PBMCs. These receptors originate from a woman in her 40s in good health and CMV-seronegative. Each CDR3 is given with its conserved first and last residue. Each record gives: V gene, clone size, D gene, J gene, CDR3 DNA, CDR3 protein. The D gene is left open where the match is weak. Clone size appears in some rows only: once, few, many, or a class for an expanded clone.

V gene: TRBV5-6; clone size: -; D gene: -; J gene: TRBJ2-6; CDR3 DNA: TGTGCCAGCAGTTTACTCAGGGCCCTCCTCTCTGGGGCCAACGTCCTGACTTTC; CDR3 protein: CASSLLRALLSGANVLTF
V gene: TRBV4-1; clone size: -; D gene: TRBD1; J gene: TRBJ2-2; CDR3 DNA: TGCGCCAGCAGCCAAGATGGAACAGGGGGAGTCAACGGGGAGCTGTTTTTT; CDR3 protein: CASSQDGTGGVNGELFF
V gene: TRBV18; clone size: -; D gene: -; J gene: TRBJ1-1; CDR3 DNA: TGTGCCAGCTCACCACCGGTCCACAGCAGAGTTTCGTCTGAAGCTTTCTTT; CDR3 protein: CASSPPVHSRVSSEAFF
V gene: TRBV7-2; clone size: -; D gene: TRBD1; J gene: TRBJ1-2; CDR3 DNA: TGTGCCAGCAGCAAGCAGGGGGCGCGGGGCTACACCTTC; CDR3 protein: CASSKQGARGYTF
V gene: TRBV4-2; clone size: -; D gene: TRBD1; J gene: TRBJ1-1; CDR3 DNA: TGTGCCAGCAGCCAAGAAGTGACAGGGGGGACTGAAGCTTTCTTT; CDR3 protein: CASSQEVTGGTEAFF
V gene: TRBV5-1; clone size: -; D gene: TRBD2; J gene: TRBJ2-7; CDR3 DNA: TGCGCCAGCAGCTCGGAGACTAGCGGGACCTACGAGCAGTACTTC; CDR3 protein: CASSSETSGTYEQYF
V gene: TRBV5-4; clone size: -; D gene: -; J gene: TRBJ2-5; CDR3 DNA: TGTGCCAGCAGCGAAGGGGGGGGGCGAGGAGAGACCCAGTACTTC; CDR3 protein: CASSEGGGRGETQYF
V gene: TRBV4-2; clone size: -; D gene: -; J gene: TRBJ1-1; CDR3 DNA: TGTGCCAGCAGCCAACAGATAGGGGGGGCCTACACTGAAGCTTTCTTT; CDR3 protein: CASSQQIGGAYTEAFF
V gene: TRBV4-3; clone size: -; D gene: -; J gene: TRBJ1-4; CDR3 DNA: TGCGCCAGCAGCGCGGTTAGCGGAGGAGGAGGAGAAAAACTGTTTTTT; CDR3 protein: CASSAVSGGGGEKLFF
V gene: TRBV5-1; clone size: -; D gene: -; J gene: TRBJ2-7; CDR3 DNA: TGCGCCAGCAGCTCTTACAGGGTTAGCGAGCAGTACTTC; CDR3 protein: CASSSYRVSEQYF
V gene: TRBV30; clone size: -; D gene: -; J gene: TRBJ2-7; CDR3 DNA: TGTGCCTGGAGTGGGGCCGGGACTGTATACTTC; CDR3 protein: CAWSGAGTVYF
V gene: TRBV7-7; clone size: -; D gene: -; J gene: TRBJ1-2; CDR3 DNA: TGTGCTAGCAGCGTAATCTCTGGGCAGAGAGCTAACTATGGCTACACCTTC; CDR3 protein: CASSVISGQRANYGYTF
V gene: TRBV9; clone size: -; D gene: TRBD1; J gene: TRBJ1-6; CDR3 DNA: TGTGCCAGCAGCTCGAGACCGGACAGGGGGCATTCACCCCTACACTTT; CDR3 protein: CASSSRPDRGHSPLHF
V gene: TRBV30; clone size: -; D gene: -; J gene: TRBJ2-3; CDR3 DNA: TGTGCCTGGAGTTGGGAGTTTTCAGATACGCAGTATTTT; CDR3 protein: CAWSWEFSDTQYF
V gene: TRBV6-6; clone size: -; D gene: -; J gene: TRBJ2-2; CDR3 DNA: TGTGCCAGCAGTCCGCGTACCGGGGAGCTGTTTTTT; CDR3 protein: CASSPRTGELFF
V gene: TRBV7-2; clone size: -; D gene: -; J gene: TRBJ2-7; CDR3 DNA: TGTGCCAGCAGCTTATCGTCTGGGGCCCACGAGCAGTACTTC; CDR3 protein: CASSLSSGAHEQYF
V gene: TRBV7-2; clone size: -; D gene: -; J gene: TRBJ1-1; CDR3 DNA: TGTGCCAGCAGCCCAGGGACACCTCGTGAAGCTTTCTTT; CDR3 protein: CASSPGTPREAFF
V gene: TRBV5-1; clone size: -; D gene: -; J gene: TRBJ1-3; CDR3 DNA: TGCGCCAGCAGCCCGTCACAGAACTCTGGAAACACCATATATTTT; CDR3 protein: CASSPSQNSGNTIYF
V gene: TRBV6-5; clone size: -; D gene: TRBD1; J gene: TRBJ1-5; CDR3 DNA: TGTGCCAGCAGTTACTCGCGGACAGGGGGCCAGCACCAGCATTTT; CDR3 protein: CASSYSRTGGQHQHF
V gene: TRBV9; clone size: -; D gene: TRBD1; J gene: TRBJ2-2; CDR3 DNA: TGTGCCAGCAGCGATACAGGGGGCGCAGGCGGGGAGCTGTTTTTT; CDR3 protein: CASSDTGGAGGELFF
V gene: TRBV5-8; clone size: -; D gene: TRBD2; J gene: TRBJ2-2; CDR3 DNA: TGTGCCAGCAGCGTGATGTCTAGCGGGGGTAACACCGGGGAGCTGTTTTTT; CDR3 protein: CASSVMSSGGNTGELFF
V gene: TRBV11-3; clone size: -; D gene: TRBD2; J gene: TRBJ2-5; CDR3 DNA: TGTGCCAGCAGCTCCCTAGCGGGAGGTGGGGGGACCCAGTACTTC; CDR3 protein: CASSSLAGGGGTQYF
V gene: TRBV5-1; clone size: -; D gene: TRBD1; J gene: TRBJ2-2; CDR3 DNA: TGCGCCAGCGGGGCGAGGGGGCAAAACACCGGGGAGCTGTTTTTT; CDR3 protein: CASGARGQNTGELFF
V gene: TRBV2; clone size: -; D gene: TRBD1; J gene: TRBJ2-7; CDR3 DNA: TGTGCCAGCAGTGAAGGGCAACTGGGACAGGTGCGCTACGAGCAGTACTTC; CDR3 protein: CASSEGQLGQVRYEQYF
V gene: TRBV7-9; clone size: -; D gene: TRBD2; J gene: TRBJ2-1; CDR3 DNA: TGTGCCAGCAGCTTAGCGGATAGTCTAGCGGGGAGAGATGAGCAGTTCTTC; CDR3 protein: CASSLADSLAGRDEQFF
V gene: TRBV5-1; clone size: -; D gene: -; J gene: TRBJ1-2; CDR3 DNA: TGCGCCAGCAGCCGCCAGGCAGAAGCTAACTATGGCTACACCTTC; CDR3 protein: CASSRQAEANYGYTF
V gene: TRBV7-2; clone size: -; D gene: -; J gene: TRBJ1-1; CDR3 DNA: TGTGCCAGCAGCTCGCAACAGGGTACTGAAGCTTTCTTT; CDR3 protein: CASSSQQGTEAFF
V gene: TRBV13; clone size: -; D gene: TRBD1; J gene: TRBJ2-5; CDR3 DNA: TGTGCCAGCAGCTCTACAGGGGGCGCCGGGGAGACCCAGTACTTC; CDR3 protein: CASSSTGGAGETQYF
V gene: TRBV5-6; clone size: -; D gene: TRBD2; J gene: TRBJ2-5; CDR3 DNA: TGTGCCAGCAGCCCCACTAGCGTTCGAGAGACCCAGTACTTC; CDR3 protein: CASSPTSVRETQYF
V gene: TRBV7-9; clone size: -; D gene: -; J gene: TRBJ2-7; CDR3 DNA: TGTGCCAGTGACGGGTCCCGGAGTGAGCAGTACTTC; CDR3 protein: CASDGSRSEQYF
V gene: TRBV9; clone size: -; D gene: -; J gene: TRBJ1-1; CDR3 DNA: TGTGCCAGCAGCGTCGAGGTGAACACTGAAGCTTTCTTT; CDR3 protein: CASSVEVNTEAFF
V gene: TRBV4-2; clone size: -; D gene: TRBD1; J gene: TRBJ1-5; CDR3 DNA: TGTGCCAGCAGCCAACCTACCACTCAGGGGGTAGGGCAGCCCCAGCATTTT; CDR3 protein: CASSQPTTQGVGQPQHF
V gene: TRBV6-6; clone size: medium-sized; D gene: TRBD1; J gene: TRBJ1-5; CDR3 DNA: TGTGCCAGCACCCATGAAGGACAGGGTGTTCAGCCCCAGCATTTT; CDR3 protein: CASTHEGQGVQPQHF
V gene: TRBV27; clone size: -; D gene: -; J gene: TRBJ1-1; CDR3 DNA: TGTGCCAGCAGTTTATGGGGCAGGGAAGCTTTCTTT; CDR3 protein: CASSLWGREAFF
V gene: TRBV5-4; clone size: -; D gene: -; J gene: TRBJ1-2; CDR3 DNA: TGTGCCAGCAGCTTGGCGAGGCAAAAAGCTAACTATGGCTACACCTTC; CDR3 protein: CASSLARQKANYGYTF
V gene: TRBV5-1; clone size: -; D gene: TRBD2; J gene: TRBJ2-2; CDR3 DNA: TGCGCCAGCAGCTTGCAGCTACTAGCGGGAGGTCTCGGGGAGCTGTTTTTT; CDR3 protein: CASSLQLLAGGLGELFF
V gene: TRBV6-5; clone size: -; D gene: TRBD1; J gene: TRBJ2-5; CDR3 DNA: TGTGCCAGCAGTTACTCTGGGACAGCCGAGACCCAGTACTTC; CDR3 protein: CASSYSGTAETQYF
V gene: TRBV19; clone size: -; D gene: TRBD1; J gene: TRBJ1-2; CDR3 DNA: TGTGCCAGTAGTATAGATCTCGGACAGGGCTATGGCTACACCTTC; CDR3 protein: CASSIDLGQGYGYTF
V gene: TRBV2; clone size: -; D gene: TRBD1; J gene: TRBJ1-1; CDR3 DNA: TGTGCCAGCAGTTCTCCACGACAGGGCGGAGGCGCTGAAGCTTTCTTT; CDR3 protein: CASSSPRQGGGAEAFF
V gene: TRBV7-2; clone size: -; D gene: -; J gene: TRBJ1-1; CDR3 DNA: TGTGCCAGCAGCTTATACACCACCAACACTGAAGCTTTCTTT; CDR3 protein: CASSLYTTNTEAFF
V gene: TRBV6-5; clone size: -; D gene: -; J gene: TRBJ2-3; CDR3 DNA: TGTGCCAGCAGTATGAGTCAACTCACAGATACGCAGTATTTT; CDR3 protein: CASSMSQLTDTQYF
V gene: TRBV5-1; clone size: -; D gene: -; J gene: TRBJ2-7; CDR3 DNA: TGCGCCAGCAGCTTGTATGGTGGCGGGGTGGCCTACGAGCAGTACTTC; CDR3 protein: CASSLYGGGVAYEQYF
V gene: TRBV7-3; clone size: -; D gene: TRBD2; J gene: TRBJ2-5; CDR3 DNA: TGTGCCAGCAGCTCTGGACTACTAGCGGGGGAAGAGACCCAGTACTTC; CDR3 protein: CASSSGLLAGEETQYF
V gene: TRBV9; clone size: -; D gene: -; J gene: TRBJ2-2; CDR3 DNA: TGTGCCAGCAGCGTGGTAGCTCAGAACACCGGGGAGCTGTTTTTT; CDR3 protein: CASSVVAQNTGELFF
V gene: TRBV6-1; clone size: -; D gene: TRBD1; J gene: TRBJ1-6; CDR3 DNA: TGTGCCAGCAGTGCCCGGGACAGGGCTTTCGGTAATTCACCCCTCCACTTT; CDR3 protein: CASSARDRAFGNSPLHF
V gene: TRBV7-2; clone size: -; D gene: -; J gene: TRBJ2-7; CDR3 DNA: TGTGCCAGCAGCTTACAGACTTCCTACGAGCAGTACTTC; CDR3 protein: CASSLQTSYEQYF
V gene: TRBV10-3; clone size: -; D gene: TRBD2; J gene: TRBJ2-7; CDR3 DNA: TGTGCCATCGCCGTGCCGGGACTAGTACGAGACGAGCAGTACTTC; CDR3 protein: CAIAVPGLVRDEQYF
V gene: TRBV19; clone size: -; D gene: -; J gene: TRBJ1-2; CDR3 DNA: TGTGCCAGTAGTATAGAGGGCTGGAACTATGGCTACACCTTC; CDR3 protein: CASSIEGWNYGYTF
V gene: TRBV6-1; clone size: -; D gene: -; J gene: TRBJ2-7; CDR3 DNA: TGTGCCAGCAGCCGAGGAAGAGGCGAGCAGTACTTC; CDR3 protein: CASSRGRGEQYF
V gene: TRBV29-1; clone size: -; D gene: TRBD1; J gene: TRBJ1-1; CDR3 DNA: TGCAGCGTGGAGACAGGGCGAGGGTCTGAAGCTTTCTTT; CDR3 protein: CSVETGRGSEAFF
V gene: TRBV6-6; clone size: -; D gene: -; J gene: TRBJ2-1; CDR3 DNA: TGTGCCAGCAGTTACTGGGGCATGAATGAGCAGTTCTTC; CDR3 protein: CASSYWGMNEQFF
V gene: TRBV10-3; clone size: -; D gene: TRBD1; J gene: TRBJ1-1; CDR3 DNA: TGTGCCATCAGCGACAGGGGGAACACTGAAGCTTTCTTT; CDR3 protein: CAISDRGNTEAFF
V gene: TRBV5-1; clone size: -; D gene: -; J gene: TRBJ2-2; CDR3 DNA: TGCGCCAGCAGCTTTCCAGCGAGCACCGGGGAGCTGTTTTTT; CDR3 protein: CASSFPASTGELFF
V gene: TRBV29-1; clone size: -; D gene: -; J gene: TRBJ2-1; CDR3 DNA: TGCAGCGTTGAAGATGGAAGGACTTGGGACAATGAGCAGTTCTTC; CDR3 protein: CSVEDGRTWDNEQFF
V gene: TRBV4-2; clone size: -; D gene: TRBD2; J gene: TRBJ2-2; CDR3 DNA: TGTGCCAGCAGCCAAGAAGGACGGGGGGGCGCCGGGGAGCTGTTTTTT; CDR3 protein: CASSQEGRGGAGELFF
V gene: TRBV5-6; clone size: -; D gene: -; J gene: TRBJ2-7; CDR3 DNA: TGTGCCAGCAGCTTCCCCGGGACACTGACCTACGAGCAGTACTTC; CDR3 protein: CASSFPGTLTYEQYF
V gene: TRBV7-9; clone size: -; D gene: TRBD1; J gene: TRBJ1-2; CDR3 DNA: TGTGCCAGCAGCCCTGGACAGGGAGACTACACCTTC; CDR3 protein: CASSPGQGDYTF
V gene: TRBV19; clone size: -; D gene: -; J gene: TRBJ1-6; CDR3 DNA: TGTGCCAGTAGTATGGGCCTCTGGAGGGATTCACCCCTCCACTTT; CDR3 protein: CASSMGLWRDSPLHF